This T cell receptor beta chain was documented in a study of cytomegalovirus exposure and HLA in healthy donors. The germline CDR1 and CDR2 sequences are SGHTA and FQGTGA. V lost 2 bases and J 0 bases, leaving 6 bases between the germline ends. The CDR3 is 14 amino acids. This clone was seen a few times. Primers for the PCR totalled 60 Vbeta and 13 Jbeta. The protocol was immunoSEQ multiplex PCR, while the TCRdb copy is restricted to in-frame clones and leaves out a portion. The data hold some 74,000 clones, with 65% to 70% observed a single time. This chain connects TRBV7-3 to TRBJ2-3; tentatively, D is TRBD2 (6 bases). Source material: PBMCs. The clonotype originates from a middle-aged man in good health and CMV-seropositive. The CDR3 region is CASSLGTSTDTQYF. In nucleotides, the CDR3 is TGTGCCAGCAGCTTAGGGACTAGCACAGATACGCAGTATTTT.